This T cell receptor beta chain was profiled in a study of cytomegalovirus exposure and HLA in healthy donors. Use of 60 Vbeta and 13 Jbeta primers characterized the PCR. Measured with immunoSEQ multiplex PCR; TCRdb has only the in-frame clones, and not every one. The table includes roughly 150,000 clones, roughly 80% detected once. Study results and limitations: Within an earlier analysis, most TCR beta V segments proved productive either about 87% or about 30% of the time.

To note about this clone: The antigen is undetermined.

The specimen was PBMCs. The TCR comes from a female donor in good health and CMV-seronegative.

The DNA for the CDR3 is TGTGCCAGCAGTTTCCTTTCGGACAGTAAAAGCAATCAGCCCCAGCATTTT. Its protein is CASSFLSDSKSNQPQHF. The V call is TRBV28, the J call TRBJ1-5, with D possibly being TRBD1 (6 bases). The CDR3 is 17 residues long. Germline V gene data show CDR1 as MDHEN and CDR2 as SYDVKM. With 3 bases removed from V and 1 base from J, the gap between germline ends came to 16 bases. The whole variable domain, filled in from reference TRBV28 and TRBJ1-5, reads DVKVTQSSRYLVKRTGEKVFLECVQDMDHENMFWYRQDPGLGLRLIYFSYDVKMKEKGDIPEGYSVSREKKERFSLILESASTNQTSMYLCASSFLSDSKSNQPQHFGDGTRLSIL.